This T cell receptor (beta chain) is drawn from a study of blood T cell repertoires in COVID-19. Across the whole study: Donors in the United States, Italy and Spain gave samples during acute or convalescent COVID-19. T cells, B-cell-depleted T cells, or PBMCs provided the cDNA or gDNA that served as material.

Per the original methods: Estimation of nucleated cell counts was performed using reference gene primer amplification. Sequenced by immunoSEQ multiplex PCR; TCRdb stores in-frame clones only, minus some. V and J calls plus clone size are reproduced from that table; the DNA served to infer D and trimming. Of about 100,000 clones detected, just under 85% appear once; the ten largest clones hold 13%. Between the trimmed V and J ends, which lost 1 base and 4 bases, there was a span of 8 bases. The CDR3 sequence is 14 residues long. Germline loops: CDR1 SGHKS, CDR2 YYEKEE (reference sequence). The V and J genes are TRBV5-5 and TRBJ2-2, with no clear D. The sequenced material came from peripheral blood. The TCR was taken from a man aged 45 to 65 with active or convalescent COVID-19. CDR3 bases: TGTGCCAGCAGCTTGTTACTCGGCACCGGGGAGCTGTTTTTT. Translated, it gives CASSLLLGTGELFF.